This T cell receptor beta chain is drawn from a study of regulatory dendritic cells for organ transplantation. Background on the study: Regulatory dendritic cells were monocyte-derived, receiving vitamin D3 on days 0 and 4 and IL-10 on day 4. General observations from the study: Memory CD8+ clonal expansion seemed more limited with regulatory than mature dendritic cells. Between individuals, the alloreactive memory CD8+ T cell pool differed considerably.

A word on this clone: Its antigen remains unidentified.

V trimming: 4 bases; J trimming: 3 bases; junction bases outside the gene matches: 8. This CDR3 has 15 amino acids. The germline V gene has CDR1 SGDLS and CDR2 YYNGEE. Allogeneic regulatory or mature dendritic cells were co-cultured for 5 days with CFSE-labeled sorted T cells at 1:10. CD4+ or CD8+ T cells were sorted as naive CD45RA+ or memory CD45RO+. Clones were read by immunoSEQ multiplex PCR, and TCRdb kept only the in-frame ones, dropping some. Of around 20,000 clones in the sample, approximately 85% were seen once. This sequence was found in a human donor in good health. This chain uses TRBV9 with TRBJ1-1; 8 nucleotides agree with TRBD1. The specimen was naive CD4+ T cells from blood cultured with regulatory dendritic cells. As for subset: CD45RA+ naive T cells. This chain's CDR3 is CASSPLYRGYTEAFF. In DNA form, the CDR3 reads TGTGCCAGCAGCCCCCTATACAGGGGGTACACTGAAGCTTTCTTT.